A single TCR beta chain is shown here with its context. From germline, CDR1 is SGHTA and CDR2 FQGNSA. The CDR3 consists of 15 residues. The ends were cut back, 5 bases at V and 2 bases at J, with 13 bases in the middle. These data come from a study of blood T cell repertoires in COVID-19. Study-wide context: Sites in the United States, Italy and Spain provided acute and convalescent COVID-19 samples. From T cells, B-cell-depleted T cells, or PBMCs came the material, which was cDNA or gDNA.

Original handling: Estimated nucleated cell counts came from reference gene primer amplification. Some clones are missing from TCRdb's copy, which holds only in-frame ones; the method was immunoSEQ multiplex PCR. That table gives V, J and clone size, and the DNA gave D and trimming. The table lists approximately 140,000 clones, almost 90% of them singletons. The gene calls are TRBV7-2 and TRBJ1-5; possibly TRBD1 for D (5 bases). Source material: peripheral blood. The receptor was isolated from a woman aged 60-70 years with acute or convalescent COVID-19. CDR3 in DNA: TGTGCCAGCAGCCGTCAGGGCTCGGGCAATCAGCCCCAGCATTTT. Protein sequence: CASSRQGSGNQPQHF.